These T cell receptor beta chains were read from a single sample in a study of cytomegalovirus exposure and HLA in healthy donors. The table came from immunoSEQ multiplex PCR; TCRdb's copy has only in-frame clones and leaves some out. The table has around 150,000 clones, roughly 78% seen once. Sequencing was performed on PBMCs. The receptor set was obtained from a man aged 25-45 years in good health. Both conserved end residues are part of each CDR3. Each record gives: J gene, clone size, V gene, D gene, CDR3 DNA, CDR3 protein. D genes are given only for firm matches. A row's size may be missing; if present it is once, few, many or a size class.

j_gene: TRBJ2-1; abundance: .; v_gene: TRBV5-1; d_gene: .; CDR3nt: TGCGCCAGCAGCTCTCAGCGGGCATCCTACAATGAGCAGTTCTTC; CDR3aa: CASSSQRASYNEQFF
j_gene: TRBJ2-1; abundance: .; v_gene: TRBV4-3; d_gene: TRBD1; CDR3nt: TGCGCCAGCAGCCCCCAGGGGGTTTACAATGAGCAGTTCTTC; CDR3aa: CASSPQGVYNEQFF
j_gene: TRBJ2-2; abundance: .; v_gene: TRBV7-7; d_gene: .; CDR3nt: TGTGCTAGCAGTGACACAGGAAAGGGCACCGGGGAGCTGTTTTTT; CDR3aa: CASSDTGKGTGELFF
j_gene: TRBJ1-1; abundance: few; v_gene: TRBV6-5; d_gene: .; CDR3nt: TGTGCCAGCAGTTACCGGGGGGGGACTGAAGCTTTCTTT; CDR3aa: CASSYRGGTEAFF
j_gene: TRBJ2-5; abundance: .; v_gene: TRBV6-5; d_gene: TRBD1; CDR3nt: TGTGCCAGCAGTTGGGGGACAGGGAGTGCTTTCGAGACCCAGTACTTC; CDR3aa: CASSWGTGSAFETQYF
j_gene: TRBJ2-5; abundance: few; v_gene: TRBV11-3; d_gene: .; CDR3nt: TGTGCCAGCAGTAAAAGACAGCGCCAAGAGACCCAGTACTTC; CDR3aa: CASSKRQRQETQYF
j_gene: TRBJ2-1; abundance: .; v_gene: TRBV6-1; d_gene: .; CDR3nt: TGTGCCAGCAGTGAAGTTGGGGGGTCCTACAATGAGCAGTTCTTC; CDR3aa: CASSEVGGSYNEQFF
j_gene: TRBJ2-7; abundance: .; v_gene: TRBV7-2; d_gene: TRBD2; CDR3nt: TGTGCCAGCAGCTCGGCGGGTAGCGGGAGACGCACCTACGAGCAGTACTTC; CDR3aa: CASSSAGSGRRTYEQYF
j_gene: TRBJ2-2; abundance: .; v_gene: TRBV7-6; d_gene: TRBD2; CDR3nt: TGTGCCAGCAGCTTCGGAGCGGGAGGCACCGGGGAGCTGTTTTTT; CDR3aa: CASSFGAGGTGELFF
j_gene: TRBJ2-7; abundance: .; v_gene: TRBV11-3; d_gene: TRBD2; CDR3nt: TGTGCCAGCAGCTTAGATCAGGGAGGGACTACCGCCTCCTACGAGCAGTACTTC; CDR3aa: CASSLDQGGTTASYEQYF
j_gene: TRBJ2-5; abundance: .; v_gene: TRBV11-2; d_gene: .; CDR3nt: TGTGCCAGCAGCTTAGGAGCCTACGAGACCCAGTACTTC; CDR3aa: CASSLGAYETQYF
j_gene: TRBJ1-2; abundance: .; v_gene: TRBV30; d_gene: TRBD1; CDR3nt: TGTGCCCGGAGTGTACAGGGGGCAACTCTAGATGGCTACACCTTC; CDR3aa: CARSVQGATLDGYTF
j_gene: TRBJ2-2; abundance: .; v_gene: TRBV5-1; d_gene: .; CDR3nt: TGCGCCAGCAGCTTGGCAGCGGGCACCGGGGAGCTGTTTTTT; CDR3aa: CASSLAAGTGELFF
j_gene: TRBJ1-2; abundance: once; v_gene: TRBV19; d_gene: TRBD1; CDR3nt: TGTGCCAGTAGTATAGAACAGGGGGCCGGGAATTATGGCTACACCTTC; CDR3aa: CASSIEQGAGNYGYTF
j_gene: TRBJ2-2; abundance: .; v_gene: TRBV18; d_gene: .; CDR3nt: TGTGCCAGCTCACCAGTACTAGGAGGAGGGGAGCTGTTTTTT; CDR3aa: CASSPVLGGGELFF
j_gene: TRBJ1-4; abundance: once; v_gene: TRBV11-2; d_gene: .; CDR3nt: TGTGCCAGCAGCTTAGGGGGGGGTCCGGATGAAAAACTGTTTTTT; CDR3aa: CASSLGGGPDEKLFF
j_gene: TRBJ1-5; abundance: .; v_gene: TRBV27; d_gene: .; CDR3nt: TGTGCCAGCAGTTTAGTCGGGGATCAGCCCCAGCATTTT; CDR3aa: CASSLVGDQPQHF
j_gene: TRBJ2-5; abundance: .; v_gene: TRBV7-3; d_gene: .; CDR3nt: TGTGCCAGCAGCCCGGGTAGGAGGGAGACCCAGTACTTC; CDR3aa: CASSPGRRETQYF
j_gene: TRBJ1-2; abundance: .; v_gene: TRBV4-1; d_gene: TRBD1; CDR3nt: TGCGCCAGCAGCCCCTACTCGAAGGGGGCGGTTACCTATGGCTACACCTTC; CDR3aa: CASSPYSKGAVTYGYTF
j_gene: TRBJ2-7; abundance: .; v_gene: TRBV19; d_gene: TRBD1; CDR3nt: TGTGCCAGTAGCAGGGGGCCCCTCTACGAGCAGTACTTC; CDR3aa: CASSRGPLYEQYF
j_gene: TRBJ2-7; abundance: once; v_gene: TRBV9; d_gene: .; CDR3nt: TGTGCCAGCACCACATTGGACGAGCAGTACTTC; CDR3aa: CASTTLDEQYF
j_gene: TRBJ2-3; abundance: .; v_gene: TRBV2; d_gene: TRBD2; CDR3nt: TGTGCCAGCAGTGAGGAGGCGGGAGGGCCCTTGACGCAGTATTTT; CDR3aa: CASSEEAGGPLTQYF
j_gene: TRBJ2-7; abundance: .; v_gene: TRBV27; d_gene: .; CDR3nt: TGTGCCACCTCCCCCTGGGGGGACTACGAGCAGTACTTC; CDR3aa: CATSPWGDYEQYF
j_gene: TRBJ2-1; abundance: .; v_gene: TRBV4-1; d_gene: TRBD2; CDR3nt: TGCGCCAGCAGTCACCTTTCTTCGGAACTAGCGGGGTACCGGCCGTTCTTC; CDR3aa: CASSHLSSELAGYRPFF
j_gene: TRBJ2-3; abundance: .; v_gene: TRBV6-1; d_gene: TRBD2; CDR3nt: TGTGCCAGCACCAGAGGACTAGCGACAGATACGCAGTATTTT; CDR3aa: CASTRGLATDTQYF
j_gene: TRBJ2-1; abundance: .; v_gene: TRBV13; d_gene: TRBD2; CDR3nt: TGTGCCAGCAGCTTAGCGGGAGGAGGTGTTTTGTCCAATGAGCAGTTCTTC; CDR3aa: CASSLAGGGVLSNEQFF
j_gene: TRBJ1-1; abundance: .; v_gene: TRBV6-5; d_gene: TRBD1; CDR3nt: TGTGCCAGCAAGGGGACAGCCATTACTGAAGCTTTCTTT; CDR3aa: CASKGTAITEAFF
j_gene: TRBJ2-1; abundance: .; v_gene: TRBV6-7; d_gene: TRBD1; CDR3nt: TGTGCCAGCAGTTACTCGATGGGACAGGGTGTGTGGCTATCGGGGAATGAGCAGTTCTTC; CDR3aa: CASSYSMGQGVWLSGNEQFF
j_gene: TRBJ2-5; abundance: .; v_gene: TRBV5-1; d_gene: .; CDR3nt: TGCGCCAGCAGCTTGGGGCGGTCCCAAGAGACCCAGTACTTC; CDR3aa: CASSLGRSQETQYF
j_gene: TRBJ2-7; abundance: .; v_gene: TRBV7-6; d_gene: .; CDR3nt: TGTGCCAGCAGCGAAGGACAGTTATCCTACGAGCAGTACTTC; CDR3aa: CASSEGQLSYEQYF
j_gene: TRBJ1-5; abundance: .; v_gene: TRBV28; d_gene: TRBD1; CDR3nt: TGTGCCAGCAGCCGGGGCGGGACTCAGGGGGATCAGCCCCAGCATTTT; CDR3aa: CASSRGGTQGDQPQHF
j_gene: TRBJ2-2; abundance: .; v_gene: TRBV15; d_gene: TRBD2; CDR3nt: TGTGCCACCAGCAGAGAGCGGGAGTGGACCGGGGAGCTGTTTTTT; CDR3aa: CATSREREWTGELFF
j_gene: TRBJ2-7; abundance: .; v_gene: TRBV10-2; d_gene: .; CDR3nt: TGCGCCAGCAGTGACGCGGCGGGACTGGACGAGCAGTACTTC; CDR3aa: CASSDAAGLDEQYF
j_gene: TRBJ1-2; abundance: .; v_gene: TRBV30; d_gene: TRBD1; CDR3nt: TGTGCCTGGACCACAGGGGGGAACTATGGCTACACCTTC; CDR3aa: CAWTTGGNYGYTF
j_gene: TRBJ2-3; abundance: .; v_gene: TRBV19; d_gene: .; CDR3nt: TGTGCCAGTAGTATGGGGGGATCAAGAACAGATACGCAGTATTTT; CDR3aa: CASSMGGSRTDTQYF
j_gene: TRBJ2-1; abundance: .; v_gene: TRBV29-1; d_gene: TRBD2; CDR3nt: TGCAGCGTTGGCGGCGGGAGGGCATCGTTCTTC; CDR3aa: CSVGGGRASFF
j_gene: TRBJ2-7; abundance: few; v_gene: TRBV7-6; d_gene: .; CDR3nt: TGTGCCAGCAGCTTAGCGGCTAGCGCTAACTACGAGCAGTACTTC; CDR3aa: CASSLAASANYEQYF
j_gene: TRBJ2-1; abundance: few; v_gene: TRBV19; d_gene: TRBD1; CDR3nt: TGTGCCAGTACCTCCGGGACAGGGCTCCATGAGCAGTTCTTC; CDR3aa: CASTSGTGLHEQFF
j_gene: TRBJ2-6; abundance: few; v_gene: TRBV28; d_gene: TRBD1; CDR3nt: TGTGCCAGCAGTTCCCTCAGGGGGCCTGGGGCCAACGTCCTGACTTTC; CDR3aa: CASSSLRGPGANVLTF
j_gene: TRBJ1-4; abundance: .; v_gene: TRBV5-1; d_gene: TRBD1; CDR3nt: TGCGCCAGCAGCTCCCTGGGGACAGGGCAGGAAAAACTGTTTTTT; CDR3aa: CASSSLGTGQEKLFF
j_gene: TRBJ1-3; abundance: few; v_gene: TRBV30; d_gene: .; CDR3nt: TGTGCCTTAGCAACCTCTGGAAACACCATATATTTT; CDR3aa: CALATSGNTIYF
j_gene: TRBJ1-5; abundance: few; v_gene: TRBV7-2; d_gene: TRBD1; CDR3nt: TGTGCCAGCAGCTTAGTGGGCCGGGACAGACCTTATCAGCCCCAGCATTTT; CDR3aa: CASSLVGRDRPYQPQHF
j_gene: TRBJ2-5; abundance: .; v_gene: TRBV5-6; d_gene: TRBD2; CDR3nt: TGTGCCAGCAGCCGTTGGTGGGAGGGGTACCAAGAGACCCAGTACTTC; CDR3aa: CASSRWWEGYQETQYF
j_gene: TRBJ1-5; abundance: .; v_gene: TRBV28; d_gene: .; CDR3nt: TGTGCCAGCAGTTCGCTACTCCGGGCCCAGCATTTT; CDR3aa: CASSSLLRAQHF
j_gene: TRBJ1-4; abundance: .; v_gene: TRBV19; d_gene: .; CDR3nt: TGTGCCAGTAGTATAGATCAATGGGGAGACAATGAAAAACTGTTTTTT; CDR3aa: CASSIDQWGDNEKLFF
j_gene: TRBJ2-1; abundance: .; v_gene: TRBV13; d_gene: TRBD2; CDR3nt: TGTGCCAGCAGCGCGTGGACTAGCGGGACCTACAATGAGCAGTTCTTC; CDR3aa: CASSAWTSGTYNEQFF
j_gene: TRBJ2-1; abundance: .; v_gene: TRBV10-3; d_gene: TRBD2; CDR3nt: TGTGCCATCAGTGAGTCAAGCGGGACTCTCTTC; CDR3aa: CAISESSGTLF
j_gene: TRBJ1-4; abundance: .; v_gene: TRBV28; d_gene: .; CDR3nt: TGTGCCAGCAGTTCAGGCGAAAAACTGTTTTTT; CDR3aa: CASSSGEKLFF
j_gene: TRBJ1-6; abundance: .; v_gene: TRBV2; d_gene: TRBD1; CDR3nt: TGTGCCAGCAAAGGGACAGTCAATTCACCCCTCCACTTT; CDR3aa: CASKGTVNSPLHF
j_gene: TRBJ2-7; abundance: .; v_gene: TRBV14; d_gene: TRBD2; CDR3nt: TGTGCCAGCAGCCAAGGGACTAGCGGGATGGGGGCTCTCGAGCAGTACTTC; CDR3aa: CASSQGTSGMGALEQYF
j_gene: TRBJ1-1; abundance: once; v_gene: TRBV2; d_gene: .; CDR3nt: TGTGCCAGCAGTCCCCTGGCGGGTAGGGTCGAAGCTTTCTTT; CDR3aa: CASSPLAGRVEAFF
j_gene: TRBJ1-2; abundance: .; v_gene: TRBV9; d_gene: TRBD1; CDR3nt: TGTGCCAGCAGCGTACAACAGGGGGCATACTATGGCTACACCTTC; CDR3aa: CASSVQQGAYYGYTF
j_gene: TRBJ2-1; abundance: .; v_gene: TRBV7-9; d_gene: TRBD2; CDR3nt: TGTGCCAGCAGCTTAGGGGAGGGAAATGAGCAGTTCTTC; CDR3aa: CASSLGEGNEQFF
j_gene: TRBJ1-5; abundance: .; v_gene: TRBV6-5; d_gene: TRBD1; CDR3nt: TGTGCCAGCAGCCCCGACAGGGCTCCAAATCAGCCCCAGCATTTT; CDR3aa: CASSPDRAPNQPQHF
j_gene: TRBJ2-5; abundance: .; v_gene: TRBV6-4; d_gene: .; CDR3nt: TGTGCCAGCAGCGCGGACAGTGGCGAGACCCAGTACTTC; CDR3aa: CASSADSGETQYF
j_gene: TRBJ1-1; abundance: .; v_gene: TRBV5-1; d_gene: .; CDR3nt: TGCGCCAGCAGCTTGGGTCCAGGGGAACGGGCTTTCTTT; CDR3aa: CASSLGPGERAFF
j_gene: TRBJ1-5; abundance: few; v_gene: TRBV11-2; d_gene: .; CDR3nt: TGTGCCAGCAGCTTAGGACCGAGCGGGAGCAATCAGCCCCAGCATTTT; CDR3aa: CASSLGPSGSNQPQHF
j_gene: TRBJ2-5; abundance: once; v_gene: TRBV18; d_gene: TRBD1; CDR3nt: TGTGCCAGCTCACGGGACAGTAACCAAGAGACCCAGTACTTC; CDR3aa: CASSRDSNQETQYF
j_gene: TRBJ2-1; abundance: few; v_gene: TRBV5-1; d_gene: .; CDR3nt: TGCGCCAGCAGCTTGACTAGTGGGTACAATGAGCAGTTCTTC; CDR3aa: CASSLTSGYNEQFF
j_gene: TRBJ1-1; abundance: .; v_gene: TRBV18; d_gene: TRBD1; CDR3nt: TGTGCCAGCTCACCGAGGACAGGGGGCGCGATCGGGGACACTGAAGCTTTCTTT; CDR3aa: CASSPRTGGAIGDTEAFF